Included here is one T cell receptor (beta chain) sequence, with context. Its target is not known. The data stem from a study of chemoradiotherapy in HPV16-positive cancers. Study-wide results and caveats: For HPV16-positive patients, expanding HPV-responsive T cells associated with longer recurrence-free survival. Only two HPV16-positive patients supplied the functional HPV-specificity definition. Non-HPV-specific T cells did not expand in tumors during treatment, whereas candidate HPV-specific clones and E7-related motifs did.

Looked up from germline, CDR1 is SNHLY and CDR2 is FYNNEI. The V and J ends lost 11 bases and 0 bases respectively, with 14 bases between them. The CDR3 is 13 residues long. Over chemoradiotherapy, repertoires were sampled more than once. Here immunoSEQ multiplex PCR was the method, and the copy in TCRdb shows in-frame clones only, minus some. The table includes about 5,300 clones, about 85% detected once. The chain joins TRBV2 to TRBJ2-7, with D maybe TRBD1 (5 bases). The starting material was tumor tissue, obtained from a patient who underwent chemoradiotherapy. The clonotype comes from a human donor with HPV-associated anogenital cancer. The CDR3 nucleotides read TGTGCCCTCATGGGGCAGGACTCCTACGAGCAGTACTTC. Protein: CALMGQDSYEQYF. Full variable domain (outside the CDR3, taken from reference TRBV2 and TRBJ2-7): EPEVTQTPSHQVTQMGQEVILRCVPISNHLYFYWYRQILGQKVEFLVSFYNNEISEKSEIFDDQFSVERPDGSNFTLKIRSTKLEDSAMYFCALMGQDSYEQYFGPGTRLTVT.